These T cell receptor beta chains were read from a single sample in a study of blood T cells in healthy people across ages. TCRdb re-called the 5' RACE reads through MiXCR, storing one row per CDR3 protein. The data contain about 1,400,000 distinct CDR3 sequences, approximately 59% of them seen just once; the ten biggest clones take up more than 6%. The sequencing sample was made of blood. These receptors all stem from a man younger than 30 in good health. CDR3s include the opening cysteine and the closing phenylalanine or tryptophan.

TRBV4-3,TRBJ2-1,CASSPGADRGQEQFF
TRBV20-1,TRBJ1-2,CSAWGWIGYTF
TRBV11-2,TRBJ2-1,CASSSLVPGNEQFF
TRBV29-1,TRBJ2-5,CSVGRKQETQYF
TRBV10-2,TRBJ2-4,CATLIAGGTKNIQYF
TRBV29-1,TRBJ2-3,CSGLRDTQYF
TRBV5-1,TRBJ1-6,CASSLDRATNSPLHF
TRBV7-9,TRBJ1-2,CASSLTNSFNYGYTF
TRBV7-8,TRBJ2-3,CASSLPAGGGSADTQYF
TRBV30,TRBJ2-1,CAWDTGTGRDEQFF
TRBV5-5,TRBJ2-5,CASSLETRTEKKETQYF
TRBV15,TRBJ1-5,CATSFGGGRQPQHF
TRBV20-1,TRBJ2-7,CSAPETYEQYF
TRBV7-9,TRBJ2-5,CASSSQDAGVKETQYF
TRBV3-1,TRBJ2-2,CASSQFGGNTGELFF
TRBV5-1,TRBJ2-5,CASSVPWEETQYF
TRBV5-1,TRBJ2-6,CASSLRGTSGANVLTF
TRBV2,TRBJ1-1,CASRAQAEITEAFF
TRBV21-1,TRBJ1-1,CASSSNRGRTEAFF
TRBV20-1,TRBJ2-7,CSARDGSREQYF
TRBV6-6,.,CASSYVQYSVETQYF
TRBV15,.,CATSREATFEQYF
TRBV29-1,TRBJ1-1,CSVVGPEAFF
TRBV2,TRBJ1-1,CATGYTEAFF
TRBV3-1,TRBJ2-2,CASSTGPRGGTGELFF
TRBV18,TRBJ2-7,CASSPTSGTIEQYF
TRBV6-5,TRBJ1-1,CASSYSSVNTEAFF
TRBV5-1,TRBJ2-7,CASSLSSAGAGYEQYF
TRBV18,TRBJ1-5,CASTTGQADQHF
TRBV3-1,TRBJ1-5,CASSQGAGGNQPQHF
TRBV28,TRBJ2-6,CASSFGGVNVPTF
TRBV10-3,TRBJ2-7,CATTGFGPMAYEQYF
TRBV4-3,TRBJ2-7,CASSQDARGTGEQYF
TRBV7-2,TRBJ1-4,CASSLAGVGEKLFF